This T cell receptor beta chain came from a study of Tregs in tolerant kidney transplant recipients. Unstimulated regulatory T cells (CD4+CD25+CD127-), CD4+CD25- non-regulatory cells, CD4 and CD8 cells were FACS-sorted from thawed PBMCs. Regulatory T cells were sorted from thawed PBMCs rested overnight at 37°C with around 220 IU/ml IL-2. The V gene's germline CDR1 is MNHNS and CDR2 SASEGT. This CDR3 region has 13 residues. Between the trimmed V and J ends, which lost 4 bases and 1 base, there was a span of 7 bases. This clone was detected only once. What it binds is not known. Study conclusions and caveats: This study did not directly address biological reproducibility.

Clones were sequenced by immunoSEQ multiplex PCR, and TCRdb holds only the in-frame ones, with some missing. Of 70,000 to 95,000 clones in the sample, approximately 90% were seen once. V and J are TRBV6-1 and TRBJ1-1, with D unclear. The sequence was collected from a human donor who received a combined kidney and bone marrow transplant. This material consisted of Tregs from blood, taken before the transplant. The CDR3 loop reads CASSANGNTEAFF. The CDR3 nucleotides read TGTGCCAGCAGTGCTAACGGGAACACTGAAGCTTTCTTT.